These 20 T cell receptor beta chains share one sample of origin, sequenced in a study of CD8+ T cells in alopecia areata. Extracted RNA was reverse transcribed into cDNA, the sequencing template. Some clones are missing from TCRdb's copy, which holds only in-frame ones; the method was immunoSEQ multiplex PCR. The data hold roughly 150,000 clones, with approximately 87% observed a single time. Sample: CD8+ T cells sorted from blood, taken at week 0. The receptors shown here come from a human donor with alopecia areata.

CDR3 in amino acids: CASSQDDLAQETQYF. The CDR3 bases are TGTGCCAGCAGCCAAGACGATCTAGCTCAAGAGACCCAGTACTTC. V gene TRBV4-2 combines with J gene TRBJ2-5; the D gene is possibly TRBD2 (5 bases). CDR1 is LGHNA and CDR2 is YNFKEQ in the germline V gene. There are 15 residues in the CDR3. Trimming took 0 bases from V and 2 from J, leaving 10 bases between them.

V gene TRBV27 combines with J gene TRBJ2-7, with D tentatively TRBD1 (6 bases). Looked up from germline, CDR1 is MNHEY and CDR2 is SMNVEV (reference sequence). There are 13 residues in the CDR3. V gave up 5 bases and J gave up 5 bases, with 13 bases separating them. DNA of the CDR3: TGTGCCAGCAGTGCCAGCACAGGGAACGAGCAGTACTTC. Translation gives CASSASTGNEQYF.

Concerning this clone itself: Other DNA sequences in the same sample also yield this CDR3. The rearrangement links TRBV5-6 to TRBJ2-7; D is unclear. This CDR3 contains 13 residues. The germline V gene has CDR1 SGHDT and CDR2 YYEEEE. Trimming left V 1 base short and J 3 bases short, with 8 bases between. The CDR3, as DNA: TGTGCCAGCAGCTTGTTGCGCGACTACGAGCAGTACTTC. Its protein product is CASSLLRDYEQYF.

This clone was picked up one time. V and J are TRBV6-1 and TRBJ2-7, with 10 bases aligning to TRBD1. Losses at the gene ends were 1 base for V and 6 bases for J; bases not matched to a gene: 6. The germline V gene has CDR1 MNHNS and CDR2 SASEGT. There are 15 residues in the CDR3. The CDR3 is CASSEVAGTGAEQYF. CDR3 in DNA: TGTGCCAGCAGTGAAGTAGCGGGGACAGGGGCCGAGCAGTACTTC.

This clone has just one count. The gene calls are TRBV27 and TRBJ1-2, with D hard to call. Germline CDR1 MNHEY, CDR2 SMNVEV (reference sequence). Trimming shortened V by 5 bases and J by 0 bases, and 10 bases separated the two germline ends. The CDR3 loop spans 14 amino acids. CDR3 residues: CASSASPTNYGYTF. In DNA form, the CDR3 reads TGTGCCAGCAGTGCCTCCCCTACTAACTATGGCTACACCTTC.

The V and J genes are TRBV7-9 and TRBJ1-2; no clear D gene. V lost 5 bases and J 6 bases, leaving 10 bases between the germline ends. CDR3 length: 12 amino acids. CDR1 is SEHNR and CDR2 is FQNEAQ in the germline V gene (reference sequence). This CDR3 reads CASSREGHGYTF. Here the CDR3 DNA reads TGTGCCAGCAGCCGAGAGGGCCATGGCTACACCTTC.

V usage is TRBV6-5 and J usage is TRBJ1-1; 8 bases match TRBD1. J gave up 4 bases and V 6 bases, and 7 bases lay outside the gene matches. The germline CDR1 and CDR2 sequences are MNHEY and SVGAGI. This CDR3 comprises 14 residues. The chain's CDR3 is CASRRPGQGTEAFF. In nucleotides, the CDR3 is TGTGCCAGCAGACGCCCTGGACAGGGCACTGAAGCTTTCTTT.

The CDR3 spells CASKTNQDTQYF. For the CDR3, the DNA is TGTGCCAGCAAAACGAACCAAGATACGCAGTATTTT. The chain carries TRBV11-2 and TRBJ2-3; the D is unclear. Germline CDR1 reads SGHAT; CDR2 reads FQNNGV. This CDR3 is 12 amino acids long. V was cut by 7 bases and J by 5 bases, with 10 bases left in between.

The CDR3 DNA reads TGTGCCAGCAGTGATTTACAGGGGGCGCATGGTGAGCAGTTCTTC. Translating it yields CASSDLQGAHGEQFF. J is TRBJ2-1 and V is TRBV6-1, with 9 bases that match TRBD1. With 3 bases clipped from V and 9 bases from J, the junction kept 9 bases outside the gene matches. CDR1 and CDR2 (germline): MNHNS, SASEGT. This CDR3 comprises 15 residues.

The V gene is TRBV9, the J gene TRBJ2-7; TRBD2 might be the D (6 bases). The CDR3 is made up of 14 amino acids. Germline lookup yields CDR1 SGDLS and CDR2 YYNGEE. V gave up 2 bases and J gave up 5 bases, with 14 bases separating them. CDR3 sequence reads: CASSVTTSPDEQYF. DNA of the CDR3: TGTGCCAGCAGCGTTACGACTAGTCCAGACGAGCAGTACTTC.

This chain joins TRBV30 and TRBJ1-1, with D perhaps matching TRBD1 (5 bases). V was trimmed by 3 bases and J by 2 bases, leaving 10 bases between them. Germline CDR1 and CDR2: GTSNPN and SVGIG (reference sequence). The CDR3 has 13 residues. In DNA, the CDR3 is TGTGCCTGGAGACTGGGGCTCAACACTGAAGCTTTCTTT. The encoded protein is CAWRLGLNTEAFF. Drawing the rest from reference TRBV30 and TRBJ1-1, the complete variable domain is SQTIHQWPATLVQPVGSPLSLECTVEGTSNPNLYWYRQAAGRGLQLLFYSVGIGQISSEVPQNLSASRPQDRQFILSSKKLLLSDSGFYLCAWRLGLNTEAFFGQGTRLTVV.

The CDR3 sequence is CSVDYRGGDEQFF. CDR3 nucleotide sequence: TGCAGCGTTGATTACAGGGGCGGAGATGAGCAGTTCTTC. This chain joins TRBV29-1 and TRBJ2-1, with 7 bases identical to TRBD1. Germline CDR1 reads SQVTM; CDR2 reads ANQGSEA. The CDR3 length is 13 residues. V lost 3 bases, J lost 8 bases, and 7 bases stayed unmatched.

This clone was seen a single time. V is TRBV9 and J is TRBJ2-7; a possible D gene is TRBD2 (5 bases). Looked up from germline, CDR1 is SGDLS and CDR2 is YYNGEE. The CDR3 runs to 15 residues. The V and J ends lost 0 bases and 0 bases respectively, with 10 bases between them. In DNA form, the CDR3 reads TGTGCCAGCAGCGTAGATGTAGGGAGCTCCTACGAGCAGTACTTC. As protein: CASSVDVGSSYEQYF.

The chain recombines TRBV30 with TRBJ2-1, with D unresolved. V lost 2 bases to trimming and J lost 6 bases, with 11 bases between them. The CDR3 has 13 residues. Germline V CDR1 and CDR2: GTSNPN, SVGIG (reference sequence). The CDR3 nucleotides read TGTGCCTGGAGTATCCAGGATGGCAATGAGCAGTTCTTC. This gives the protein CAWSIQDGNEQFF.

This clone has just one count. The chain links TRBV5-1 to TRBJ2-3, with D perhaps assigned TRBD1 or TRBD2 (6 bases each). The germline V gene has CDR1 SGHRS and CDR2 YFSETQ. The V gene lost 7 bases and the J gene lost 3 bases, with 21 bases spanning the gap. The CDR3 covers 16 residues. Written as DNA, the CDR3 is TGCGCCAGCGGGGGCCGGGACTCACAAGGGACAGATACGCAGTATTTT. It specifies CASGGRDSQGTDTQYF.

On this clone: Other DNA sequences in this sample translate to the same CDR3. The chain couples TRBV9 to TRBJ2-1; TRBD2 agrees at 8 bases. The germline V gene encodes CDR1 SGDLS and CDR2 YYNGEE. The trim removed 0 bases at V and 4 bases at J, leaving 3 bases unmatched. This CDR3 has 15 amino acids. The CDR3 coding sequence is TGTGCCAGCAGCGTAGGAAGCGGGGGATACAATGAGCAGTTCTTC. Translated, it gives CASSVGSGGYNEQFF.

Concerning this clone: This specimen includes other DNA sequences encoding the same CDR3. The chain combines TRBV28 with TRBJ2-7; unclear D gene. The CDR3 spans 12 residues. The ends were cut back, 3 bases at V and 3 bases at J, with 6 bases in the middle. Per the germline V gene, CDR1 is MDHEN and CDR2 is SYDVKM. CDR3 sequence reads: CASSFTSYEQYF. Written as DNA, the CDR3 is TGTGCCAGCAGTTTTACGAGCTACGAGCAGTACTTC.

The chain recombines TRBV29-1 with TRBJ2-5; D not resolved. Germline values: CDR1 SQVTM, CDR2 ANQGSEA. CDR3 length equals 13 residues. The ends were cut back, 3 bases at V and 3 bases at J, with 11 bases in the middle. The CDR3 loop reads CSVDEGLEETQYF. CDR3 nucleotide sequence: TGCAGCGTTGATGAAGGGCTCGAAGAGACCCAGTACTTC.

The V call is TRBV4-1, the J call TRBJ1-2; D ambiguous. This CDR3 has 15 amino acids. Germline V CDR1 and CDR2: MGHRA, YSYEKL. With 1 base removed from V and 4 bases from J, the gap between germline ends came to 13 bases. CDR3 bases: TGCGCCAGCAGCCAAGTCACGGCCCCTAGCTATGGCTACACCTTC. Translating gives CASSQVTAPSYGYTF.

The J gene is TRBJ2-5, the V gene TRBV6-5; 11 bases are a match to TRBD2. Unmatched junction bases numbered 7, after V lost 5 bases and J lost 5 bases. The CDR3 runs 15 residues. Germline V gene sequence: CDR1 MNHEY, CDR2 SVGAGI. DNA of the CDR3: TGTGCCAGCAGTCCCGGACTAGCGGGCGGTGAGACCCAGTACTTC. The encoded protein is CASSPGLAGGETQYF.